These T cell receptor beta chains were read from a single sample in a study of blood T cell repertoires in COVID-19. Some clones are missing from TCRdb's copy, which holds only in-frame ones; the method was immunoSEQ multiplex PCR. The sample consists of over 350,000 clones, approximately 89% of them appearing once. The sample taken for sequencing was PBMCs or T cells enriched from blood (not recorded which). Every receptor here comes from a woman in her thirties or forties who had been exposed to COVID-19. CDR3s include the opening cysteine and the closing phenylalanine or tryptophan. D genes are given only for firm matches. The size field is filled for only some rows; it gives once, few, many or a size class.

abundance	v_gene	j_gene	d_gene	CDR3nt	CDR3aa
.	TRBV18	TRBJ1-1	.	TGTGCCAGCTCACCCGGGTGGCAGTCTTCAATGAACACTGAAGCTTTCTTT	CASSPGWQSSMNTEAFF
.	TRBV11-2	TRBJ2-7	TRBD1	TGTGCCAGCAGCACCGGGACAGGGGGCGCGGACGAGCAGTACTTC	CASSTGTGGADEQYF
.	TRBV5-1	TRBJ1-3	.	TGCGCCAGCAGCTTGCGCGGAGACTCTGGAAACACCATATATTTT	CASSLRGDSGNTIYF
.	TRBV25-1	TRBJ1-4	TRBD1	TGTGCCAGCAGTGAATATCAGGGGGTCGATGAAAAACTGTTTTTT	CASSEYQGVDEKLFF
.	TRBV30	TRBJ2-2	.	TGTGCCTGGACCCCAGACTTCACCGGGGAGCTGTTTTTT	CAWTPDFTGELFF
.	TRBV12-3/TRBV12-4	TRBJ1-2	TRBD1	TGTGCCAGCAGCCCGACAGGGGGCCGGGGCTACACCTTC	CASSPTGGRGYTF
.	TRBV5-8	TRBJ2-7	.	TGTGCCAGCAGCTTGAGGACAGACTCCTACGAGCAGTACTTC	CASSLRTDSYEQYF
.	TRBV7-9	TRBJ2-7	.	TGTGCCAGCAGCTTAGCGTCCACCTACGAGCAGTACTTC	CASSLASTYEQYF
.	TRBV4-3	TRBJ1-2	.	TGCGCCAGCAGCCAAGAGAGGGACACATACTATGGCTACACCTTC	CASSQERDTYYGYTF
.	TRBV7-6	TRBJ2-5	.	TGTGCCAGCAGCTTAGCGCGATCCAGCGTCCAAGAGACCCAGTACTTC	CASSLARSSVQETQYF
.	TRBV6-6	TRBJ1-2	.	TGTGCCAGCAGTTATTTGGCCCGCCGGGGTAACTATGGCTACACCTTC	CASSYLARRGNYGYTF
.	TRBV19	TRBJ1-2	.	TGTGCCAGTAGTATAGAAACAGGGTCTTATGGCTACACCTTC	CASSIETGSYGYTF
.	TRBV19	TRBJ1-1	TRBD1	TGTGCCAGTAGTATTTTCCGAGGGGGCGGATTCGGAGGGACTGAAGCTTTCTTT	CASSIFRGGGFGGTEAFF
.	TRBV30	TRBJ1-3	.	TGTGCCTGGGAGCAGGGGTTCTCCGGAAACACCATATATTTT	CAWEQGFSGNTIYF
.	TRBV5-1	TRBJ1-5	TRBD1	TGCGCCAGCAGCTTGGGGACAGGTTATGATCAGCCCCAGCATTTT	CASSLGTGYDQPQHF
.	TRBV7-6	TRBJ2-2	TRBD2	TGTGCCAGCACCCCGGGACTAGCGTCCTCTGCGGGGGAGCTGTTTTTT	CASTPGLASSAGELFF
.	TRBV29-1	TRBJ1-2	TRBD1	TGCGGAATCACAGGGGGCTCAGGCTACACCTTC	CGITGGSGYTF
.	TRBV2	TRBJ1-3	TRBD1	TGTGCCAGCAATTTGGACAGGGCTGGAAACACCATATATTTT	CASNLDRAGNTIYF
.	TRBV11-2	TRBJ1-1	.	TGTGCCAGCAGCTTATCGACTAACACTGAAGCTTTCTTT	CASSLSTNTEAFF
.	TRBV15	TRBJ1-6	.	TGTGCCACCAGCAGGACCCGGGAGCAGCTCCACTTT	CATSRTREQLHF
.	TRBV19	TRBJ1-2	.	TGTGCCAGCCGAATCGACAGCGAGAACTATGGCTACACCTTC	CASRIDSENYGYTF
.	TRBV7-2	TRBJ2-5	.	TGTGCCAGCAGCTTATTGCCCTATCCTCAAGAGACCCAGTACTTC	CASSLLPYPQETQYF
.	TRBV14	TRBJ2-3	.	TGTGCCAGCAGCCAAGACCGGGGAGCAGATACGCAGTATTTT	CASSQDRGADTQYF
.	TRBV18	TRBJ1-5	TRBD1	TGTGCCAGCTCACCGGACAGGGCCGACAGCAATCAGCCCCAGCATTTT	CASSPDRADSNQPQHF
.	TRBV6-5	TRBJ2-7	TRBD2	TGTGCCAGCCGAGATAGCGGGAGTGTCTACGAGCAGTACTTC	CASRDSGSVYEQYF
.	TRBV6-5	TRBJ2-1	.	TGTGCCAGCACCCTAAACGGGCGGGTTTACAATGAGCAGTTCTTC	CASTLNGRVYNEQFF
.	TRBV7-9	TRBJ2-3	TRBD1	TGTGCCAGCAGCTTGACAGGGGCACAAGATACGCAGTATTTT	CASSLTGAQDTQYF
.	TRBV4-1	TRBJ1-4	TRBD1	TGCGCCAGCCGTGACAGGGGGCGCCATGAAAAACTGTTTTTT	CASRDRGRHEKLFF
once	TRBV3-1/TRBV3-2	TRBJ1-4	TRBD1	TGTGCCAGCAGCCTGGGACAGGGACGGCCTAATGAAAAACTGTTTTTT	CASSLGQGRPNEKLFF
.	TRBV5-6	TRBJ1-6	TRBD1	TGTGCCAGCAGCCCGACAGGGACTAATTCACCCCTCCACTTT	CASSPTGTNSPLHF
.	TRBV27	TRBJ1-5	.	TGTGCCAGCAGTTTATCCGTAAATCAGCCCCAGCATTTT	CASSLSVNQPQHF
.	TRBV7-9	TRBJ2-3	TRBD1	TGTGCCAGCAGCATCTGGACAGGGGGAAGCACAGATACGCAGTATTTT	CASSIWTGGSTDTQYF
.	TRBV7-2	TRBJ1-6	.	TGTGCCAGCAGCTTAAGGGGGTTAGATTCACCCCTCCACTTT	CASSLRGLDSPLHF
.	TRBV5-5	TRBJ1-1	.	TGTGCCAGCAGCTTGAGAGGGTCGGACACTGAAGCTTTCTTT	CASSLRGSDTEAFF
.	TRBV5-1	TRBJ2-1	TRBD2	TGCGCCAGCAGCATCGGACTAGCGGGGTCGGATGAGCAGTTCTTC	CASSIGLAGSDEQFF
.	TRBV6-5	TRBJ1-1	.	TGTGCCAGCAGTCAGACGGACTCCGGGCGCCAAGCTTTCTTT	CASSQTDSGRQAFF
once	TRBV12-3/TRBV12-4	TRBJ1-2	TRBD1	TGTGCCAGCAGTTTTAGACAGGGCCATGGCTACACCTTC	CASSFRQGHGYTF
once	TRBV19	TRBJ1-5	TRBD1	TGTGCCAGTACCCGACTGGACAGGGACAATCAGCCCCAGCATTTT	CASTRLDRDNQPQHF
.	TRBV19	TRBJ1-2	TRBD1	TGTGCCAGTAGCATGGGGGGACAGGGTAGATATGGCTACACCTTC	CASSMGGQGRYGYTF
.	TRBV4-1	TRBJ2-5	TRBD2	TGCGCCAGCAGCCAATTAGCGGGATCGGCGACCCAGTACTTC	CASSQLAGSATQYF
.	TRBV27	TRBJ1-1	.	TGTGCCAGCAGTTTATACGTAGAAGACACTGAAGCTTTCTTT	CASSLYVEDTEAFF
.	TRBV3-1/TRBV3-2	TRBJ1-5	TRBD1	TGTGCCAGCAGCCAAGATCCGACAGGGAATCAGCCCCAGCATTTT	CASSQDPTGNQPQHF
.	TRBV18	TRBJ1-5	.	TGTGCCAGCTCACCAGGGGGCGGAAATCAGCCCCAGCATTTT	CASSPGGGNQPQHF
once	TRBV27	TRBJ1-6	.	TGTGCCAGCAGGGAGCCTCGCACCAATTCACCCCTCCACTTT	CASREPRTNSPLHF
.	TRBV7-8	TRBJ2-7	TRBD1	TGTGCCAGCAGCCGGGACAGGGCCTACGAGCAGTACTTC	CASSRDRAYEQYF
.	TRBV11-2	TRBJ1-6	.	TGTGCCAGCAGCTTATCCCAACGGTCACCCCTCCACTTT	CASSLSQRSPLHF
.	TRBV10-3	TRBJ1-1	.	TGTGCCATCAGTGAGCCCCGCGGGGGTGGGGGCACTGAAGCTTTCTTT	CAISEPRGGGGTEAFF